Here is one TCR beta chain with its context. This sample was taken from a study of monozygotic twins with inflammatory bowel disease. TCRdb derives one entry per CDR3 protein from the 5' RACE reads, leaving out DNA. Across fewer than 400,000 distinct CDR3 sequences, the top ten clones capture approximately 5.4% of the sample. This CDR3 spans 18 amino acids. From germline, CDR1 is KGHDR and CDR2 SFDVKD. The J gene is TRBJ2-3, the V gene TRBV24-1; with no DNA, the TCRdb D assignment of TRBD1 cannot be verified. The source material was blood. This receptor was identified in a human donor with ulcerative colitis or Crohn's disease, or a healthy co-twin of an affected twin (not recorded which). The CDR3 is CATSDYLWTDQNTDTQYF.